The 22 T cell receptor beta chains listed next were all sequenced from one sample in a study of T cells expressing NK-cell markers. Each CDR3 protein gets one entry in TCRdb, which reprocessed the 5' RACE reads and gives no DNA. Recorded for this sample: fewer than 400,000 distinct CDR3 sequences. Sequencing was done on a sample of blood T cells: a sorted CD56 or NKG2C T cell subset, CD4+ or CD8+ T cells, or bulk PBMC T cells (not recorded which). These receptors all stem from a man between 18 and 69 years old in good health.

This rearrangement joins TRBV18 to TRBJ2-4. CDR3 length equals 14 residues. Germline-derived CDR1 and CDR2 are KGHSH and LQKENI. The CDR3 region is CASSAPGAKNIQYF.

The J gene is TRBJ2-3, the V gene TRBV11-2; TCRdb outputs TRBD2, but without DNA this stays unchecked. Germline values: CDR1 SGHAT, CDR2 FQNNGV. The CDR3 has 21 residues. The chain's CDR3 is CASSLDIVFTSGGRSTDTQYF. The full variable domain, completed using reference TRBV11-2 and TRBJ2-3, is EAGVAQSPRYKIIEKRQSVAFWCNPISGHATLYWYQQILGQGPKLLIQFQNNGVVDDSQLPKDRFSAERLKGVDSTLKIQPAKLEDSAVYLCASSLDIVFTSGGRSTDTQYFGPGTRLTVL.

V and J are TRBV10-3 and TRBJ2-5; TCRdb returns TRBD1, unconfirmable since there is no DNA. Germline V gene data show CDR1 as ENHRY and CDR2 as SYGVKD. The CDR3 runs to 13 residues. The CDR3 region is CATDRGRFETQYF.

The chain recombines TRBV20-1 with TRBJ1-1; there is no DNA to check the TCRdb D call of TRBD1. CDR1 and CDR2 from the germline V gene are DFQATT and SNEGSKA (reference sequence). The CDR3 covers 15 residues. The CDR3 sequence: CSASGQGESSTEAFF.

This chain links TRBV6-5 with TRBJ2-1; the D gene TCRdb calls, TRBD1, cannot be checked with no DNA. Germline V gene sequence: CDR1 MNHEY, CDR2 SVGAGI. This CDR3 comprises 14 residues. The CDR3: CASSYSRTGIEQFF.

The rearrangement uses TRBV27 and TRBJ2-7; TCRdb calls TRBD1, which cannot be checked without DNA. CDR1 and CDR2 from the germline V gene are MNHEY and SMNVEV (reference sequence). The CDR3 spans 15 residues. CDR3 sequence reads: CASRPRDRRSYEQYF.

The gene calls are TRBV6-1 and TRBJ1-4; the D call of TRBD1 rests on TCRdb alone, since no DNA is present to check it. Germline CDR1 and CDR2: MNHNS and SASEGT. This CDR3 is 14 amino acids long. CDR3 amino acids: CASRRTGRDEKLFF.

The CDR3 spells CASSEFRTGNTDTQYF. This chain uses TRBV25-1 with TRBJ2-3; TCRdb selects TRBD1, and the lack of DNA leaves this call unchecked. CDR1 is MGHDK, CDR2 SYGVNS, per germline. The length of the CDR3 is 16 residues.

This chain connects TRBV12-5 to TRBJ2-1; TCRdb lists TRBD2, though no DNA is available to test this call. The CDR3 consists of 15 residues. The germline gives CDR1 LGHNT, CDR2 FRNRAP. The CDR3 loop is CASGLAETGYNEQFF.

The V and J genes are TRBV7-9 and TRBJ2-3. This CDR3 is built from 16 residues. The germline CDR1 and CDR2 sequences are SEHNR and FQNEAQ (reference sequence). The CDR3 reads CASGDTTKTSTDTQYF.

This sequence joins TRBV12-3 or TRBV12-4 and TRBJ2-4; TCRdb calls TRBD2, which cannot be checked without DNA. The CDR3 totals 14 residues. CDR3 region: CASNQRELGNIQYF.

The chain employs TRBV18 and TRBJ2-7; TCRdb gives TRBD1 as the D gene, but with no DNA this cannot be confirmed. This CDR3 region has 15 residues. Germline loops: CDR1 KGHSH, CDR2 LQKENI. The CDR3 protein is CASSPDGQVFDEQYF.

The V and J genes are TRBV18 and TRBJ2-5; TCRdb names TRBD2, which stays unverified in the absence of DNA. The germline gives CDR1 KGHSH, CDR2 LQKENI. The CDR3 contains 15 residues. CDR3: CASSPRRELQETQYF.

J is TRBJ1-6 and V is TRBV7-2; TCRdb calls TRBD1, which cannot be checked without DNA. Germline V gene data show CDR1 as SGHTA and CDR2 as FQGNSA. The CDR3 is 16 amino acids. The chain's CDR3 is CASSFSGTRDNSPLHF.

The genes are TRBV2 and TRBJ1-1; TCRdb gives TRBD1 as the D gene, but with no DNA this cannot be confirmed. This CDR3 spans 14 amino acids. Germline loops: CDR1 SNHLY, CDR2 FYNNEI. The CDR3 is CASRKTGRVTEAFF.

The chain is built from TRBV6-1 and TRBJ2-7; the D gene TCRdb calls, TRBD1, cannot be checked with no DNA. Germline V gene data show CDR1 as MNHNS and CDR2 as SASEGT. This CDR3 contains 12 residues. The CDR3: CASRDTKYEQYF.

The chain recombines TRBV5-1 with TRBJ2-3. This CDR3 has 13 residues. Germline V CDR1 and CDR2: SGHRS, YFSETQ. The CDR3 here is CASSATLSDTQYF.

V usage is TRBV20-1 and J usage is TRBJ1-4. The CDR3 has 13 residues. Germline V gives CDR1 DFQATT, CDR2 SNEGSKA (reference sequence). The CDR3 sequence: CSAIAGTNEKLFF.

The chain employs TRBV7-9 and TRBJ2-7; TCRdb outputs TRBD1, but without DNA this stays unchecked. In germline, CDR1 is SEHNR, CDR2 FQNEAQ (reference sequence). The CDR3 totals 16 residues. The CDR3 sequence is CASSSSGTGAKYEQYF.

This chain joins TRBV18 and TRBJ1-1; there is no DNA to check the TCRdb D call of TRBD1. The CDR3 contains 16 residues. Germline CDR1 reads KGHSH; CDR2 reads LQKENI. CDR3 in amino acids: CASSIDRGGMNTEAFF.

The J gene is TRBJ2-1, the V gene TRBV27. Germline CDR1 and CDR2: MNHEY and SMNVEV (reference sequence). The length of the CDR3 is 15 residues. The CDR3 protein is CASSSSRDSYNEQFF.

The chain recombines TRBV13 with TRBJ2-3; checking the TCRdb D call of TRBD1 is not possible without DNA. This CDR3 spans 17 amino acids. Germline CDR1 is PRHDT and CDR2 is FYEKMQ (reference sequence). The CDR3 loop is CASSVASRGRGTDTQYF.